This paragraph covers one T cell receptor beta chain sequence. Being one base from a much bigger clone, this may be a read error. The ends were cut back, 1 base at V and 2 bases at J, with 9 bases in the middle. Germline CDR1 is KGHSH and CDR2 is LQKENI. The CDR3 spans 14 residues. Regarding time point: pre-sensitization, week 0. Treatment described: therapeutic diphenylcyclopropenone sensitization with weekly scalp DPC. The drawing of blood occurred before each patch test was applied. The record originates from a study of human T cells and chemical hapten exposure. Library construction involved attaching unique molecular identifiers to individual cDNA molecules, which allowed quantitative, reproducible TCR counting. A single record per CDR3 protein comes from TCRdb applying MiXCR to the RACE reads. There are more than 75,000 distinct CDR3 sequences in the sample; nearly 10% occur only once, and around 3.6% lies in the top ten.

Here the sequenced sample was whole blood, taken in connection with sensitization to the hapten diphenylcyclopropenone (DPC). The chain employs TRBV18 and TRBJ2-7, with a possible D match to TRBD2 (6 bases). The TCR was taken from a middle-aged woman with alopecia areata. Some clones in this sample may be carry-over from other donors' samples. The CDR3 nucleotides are TGTGCCAGCTCACCACTAGCGGTGGCCTACGAGCAGTACTTC. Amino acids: CASSPLAVAYEQYF.